The rows below give T cell receptor beta chains drawn from one sample of a study of Ad26.COV2.S vaccination and SARS-CoV-2 variants. The method was immunoSEQ multiplex PCR; TCRdb's version includes in-frame clones alone and lacks a portion of them. This sample yields about 400,000 clones, of which roughly 90% are seen a single time; 1.5% to 2% belongs to the top ten. The sequences come from peripheral blood, collected in a trial of Ad26.COV2.S vaccine versus placebo. These receptors originate from a person aged 18 to 59 who received the Ad26.COV2.S COVID-19 vaccine or a placebo. The CDR3 runs from the conserved cysteine through the conserved F or W. The D gene is left open where the match is weak. Some rows have no size entry. The others give once, few or many, or a class for an expanded clone.

d_gene,v_gene,j_gene,abundance,CDR3aa,CDR3nt
TRBD1,TRBV5-1,TRBJ2-7,.,CASSFRTGLYEQYF,TGCGCCAGCAGCTTCAGGACAGGCCTCTACGAGCAGTACTTC
.,TRBV4-3,TRBJ1-2,few,CASSHGRGNYGYTF,TGCGCCAGCAGCCACGGTCGGGGAAACTATGGCTACACCTTC
TRBD1,TRBV7-6,TRBJ2-7,once,CASSLGGQSYEQYF,TGTGCCAGCAGCTTAGGGGGACAGTCCTACGAGCAGTACTTC
.,TRBV7-2,TRBJ2-3,.,CASSLAGGPSKILDTQYF,TGTGCCAGCAGCTTAGCGGGGGGGCCGTCAAAAATACTCGATACGCAGTATTTT
TRBD2,TRBV28,TRBJ2-7,.,CASRSFGGRYEQYF,TGTGCCAGCAGATCCTTCGGGGGGAGATACGAGCAGTACTTC
TRBD1,TRBV24-1,TRBJ1-2,.,CATSGGQGNSYGYTF,TGTGCCACCAGTGGTGGACAGGGAAATAGCTATGGCTACACCTTC
TRBD1,TRBV7-8,TRBJ1-2,.,CASSSKRGLNYGYTF,TGTGCCAGCAGCTCGAAAAGGGGGCTGAACTATGGCTACACCTTC
.,TRBV6-2/TRBV6-3,TRBJ1-4,.,CASSYSRSSNEKLFF,TGTGCCAGCAGTTACTCGAGGTCCAGTAATGAAAAACTGTTTTTT
TRBD2,TRBV27,TRBJ2-7,.,CASRSGLVSYEQYF,TGTGCCAGCAGATCCGGACTAGTTTCCTACGAGCAGTACTTC
.,TRBV19,TRBJ2-1,.,CASQDTPISYNEQFF,TGTGCCAGCCAGGACACTCCCATCTCCTACAATGAGCAGTTCTTC
.,TRBV28,TRBJ1-3,.,CASSLGGSGNTIYF,TGTGCCAGCAGTTTAGGGGGCTCTGGAAACACCATATATTTT
TRBD2,TRBV19,TRBJ2-3,.,CACRRRAGGSTDTQYF,TGTGCCTGCCGAAGGAGGGCGGGGGGTAGCACAGATACGCAGTATTTT
.,TRBV12-3/TRBV12-4,TRBJ1-1,.,CASSLGSLTEAFF,TGTGCCAGCAGTTTAGGTTCGCTCACTGAAGCTTTCTTT
TRBD1,TRBV28,TRBJ1-4,.,CASSLGTGGSYNEKLFF,TGTGCCAGCAGTTTAGGGACAGGGGGCTCTTATAATGAAAAACTGTTTTTT
.,TRBV4-1,TRBJ1-1,.,CASSQDSRSTEAFF,TGCGCCAGCAGCCAAGATAGCAGAAGCACTGAAGCTTTCTTT
.,TRBV6-4,TRBJ1-6,.,CASSAVGPGSPLHF,TGTGCCAGCAGTGCGGTGGGGCCAGGTTCACCCCTCCACTTT
.,TRBV6-5,TRBJ1-6,.,CASTPIGGLNSPLHF,TGTGCCAGCACGCCCATAGGCGGATTAAATTCACCCCTCCACTTT
.,TRBV19,TRBJ2-1,.,CASSPVVASYNEQFF,TGTGCCAGTAGCCCCGTAGTGGCCTCCTACAATGAGCAGTTCTTC
.,TRBV4-3,TRBJ1-6,once,CASSQDVGYNSPLHF,TGCGCCAGCAGCCAAGACGTGGGGTATAATTCACCCCTCCACTTT
.,TRBV7-2,TRBJ2-7,.,CASSLRQKRSYEQYF,TGTGCCAGCAGCCTTAGACAGAAACGATCCTACGAGCAGTACTTC
TRBD1,TRBV4-3,TRBJ2-3,.,CASSPRTGSTDTQYF,TGCGCCAGCAGCCCTAGGACAGGGTCGACAGATACGCAGTATTTT
.,TRBV30,TRBJ2-5,.,CAWSGGGWETQYF,TGTGCCTGGAGTGGAGGCGGTTGGGAGACCCAGTACTTC
TRBD1,TRBV7-9,TRBJ1-1,.,CASRQGAMNTEAFF,TGTGCCAGCCGACAGGGGGCGATGAACACTGAAGCTTTCTTT
.,TRBV5-5,TRBJ2-7,.,CASSIQGYEQYF,TGTGCCAGCAGCATTCAGGGTTACGAGCAGTACTTC
TRBD1,TRBV27,TRBJ2-1,.,CASSPTRGSLYNEQFF,TGTGCCAGCAGTCCCACCAGGGGGTCATTGTACAATGAGCAGTTCTTC
TRBD1,TRBV19,TRBJ1-4,few,CASNSYRGASGKLFF,TGTGCCAGTAATAGTTACAGGGGGGCATCTGGGAAACTGTTTTTT
.,TRBV24-1,TRBJ2-1,.,CATSDLRGYEQFF,TGTGCCACCAGTGATTTGCGGGGATATGAGCAGTTCTTC
TRBD1,TRBV7-9,TRBJ1-1,once,CASSLVGTGGTEAFF,TGTGCCAGCAGCTTAGTGGGGACAGGGGGCACTGAAGCTTTCTTT
TRBD1,TRBV28,TRBJ2-3,.,CASTNPTGLDTQYF,TGTGCCAGCACCAACCCGACAGGGCTAGATACGCAGTATTTT
TRBD1,TRBV4-3,TRBJ1-6,.,CASSPVRDRTNSPLHF,TGCGCCAGCAGCCCTGTCCGGGACAGAACTAATTCACCCCTCCACTTT
.,TRBV27,TRBJ1-6,.,CASSLTNRVGSYNSPLHF,TGTGCCAGCAGTTTAACCAACAGGGTAGGCTCCTATAATTCACCCCTCCACTTT
.,TRBV28,TRBJ1-1,.,CASRRVGGNTEAFF,TGTGCCAGCAGGCGTGTTGGTGGGAACACTGAAGCTTTCTTT
.,TRBV6-5,TRBJ1-4,.,CASSYLPTRAKLFF,TGTGCCAGCAGTTACCTCCCCACTCGCGCAAAACTGTTTTTT
TRBD1,TRBV6-6,TRBJ1-1,.,CASSPSPFDRAGRAFF,TGTGCCAGCAGCCCATCACCGTTCGACAGGGCCGGCCGAGCTTTCTTT
.,TRBV14,TRBJ2-2,.,CASSQEVASGGVLRSCFF,.